A single sample gave rise to the 10 T cell receptor beta chains below, sequenced in a study of T cells in Graves' hyperthyroidism and ophthalmopathy. The investigators amplified TCR beta CDR3 regions from RNA transcripts. TCR CDR3 underwent first-round RT-PCR with the HTBI primer set. TCRdb called the multiplex PCR reads again in MiXCR, with one record for every CDR3 protein. The profile shows 250,000 to 300,000 distinct CDR3 sequences, roughly a fifth of them singletons. The sample taken for sequencing was blood. Source of these receptors: a man between 45 and 60 years old with Graves' ophthalmopathy.

This clonotype occurred many times. V usage is TRBV7-8 and J usage is TRBJ2-1; tentative D call: TRBD1 (5 bases). Germline V gene lookup returns CDR1 SGHVS and CDR2 FQNEAQ. The V end lost 0 bases, the J end lost 5 bases, and 14 bases lay between the germline ends. The CDR3 covers 16 residues. The CDR3 nucleotides are TGTGCCAGCAGCTTAGCTGGGGCTATGGTGGACAATGAGCAGTTCTTC. Its translation: CASSLAGAMVDNEQFF.

The sample holds a few counts of this clonotype. The rearrangement links TRBV6-1 to TRBJ2-3; D possibly corresponds to TRBD2 (5 bases). Germline values: CDR1 MNHNS, CDR2 SASEGT. V shed 4 bases and J shed 0 bases, with 14 bases lying between them. The CDR3 is made up of 16 amino acids. This CDR3 is CASSARSSGSTDTQYF. DNA for the CDR3: TGTGCCAGCAGTGCCCGTTCCAGCGGAAGCACAGATACGCAGTATTTT.

There are a few counts of this clonotype. The chain has TRBV5-8 and TRBJ1-5; D call uncertain. The CDR3 contains 16 residues. V was shortened by 0 bases and J by 0 bases, with 10 bases between the two germline ends. The germline V gene encodes CDR1 SGHTS and CDR2 YDEGEE. In DNA, the CDR3 is TGTGCCAGCAGCTTGGAGAGGGCAGGTAGCAATCAGCCCCAGCATTTT. Encoded protein: CASSLERAGSNQPQHF.

This clonotype has a count of ten or more. This chain joins TRBV12-3 or TRBV12-4 and TRBJ1-5; D remains ambiguous. The CDR3 has 14 amino acids. The V and J ends lost 1 base and 3 bases respectively, with 7 bases between them. The CDR3 nucleotides read TGTGCCAGCAGTTTAGGAGGGAACAATCAGCCCCAGCATTTT. It encodes CASSLGGNNQPQHF.

In its sample, this clonotype was seen a few times. This chain uses TRBV14 with TRBJ2-2; 12 nucleotides line up with TRBD2. The CDR3 loop spans 17 amino acids. From germline, CDR1 is SGHDN and CDR2 FVKESK. The trim removed 6 bases at V and 0 bases at J, leaving 5 bases unmatched. The DNA for the CDR3 is TGTGCCAGCAGAGGGACTAGCGGGCTTTCGAACACCGGGGAGCTGTTTTTT. Its protein is CASRGTSGLSNTGELFF.

This clonotype appeared a few times. CDR3 sequence: CASRLGRAGGNTGELFF. As DNA, the CDR3 is TGTGCCAGCAGACTCGGACGAGCGGGGGGAAACACCGGGGAGCTGTTTTTT. The rearrangement uses TRBV6-1 and TRBJ2-2, with TRBD2 matching over 9 bases. The J segment lost 2 bases and the V segment lost 6 bases, leaving 10 bases of the junction unmatched. Germline lookup yields CDR1 MNHNS and CDR2 SASEGT. This CDR3 region has 17 residues.

This clonotype was found a few times. This chain's CDR3 is CASSQSGTTGREQYF. The DNA for the CDR3 is TGCGCCAGCAGCCAATCCGGGACAACCGGGAGGGAGCAGTACTTC. V is TRBV4-1 and J is TRBJ2-7; perhaps TRBD2 as D (7 bases). The CDR3 length is 15 residues. The V end was cut by 2 bases, the J end by 7 bases, with 18 bases between. Germline V gene sequence: CDR1 MGHRA, CDR2 YSYEKL.

This rearrangement joins TRBV9 to TRBJ2-5, with 7 bases fitting TRBD1. Germline CDR1 SGDLS, CDR2 YYNGEE. The V segment lost 4 bases and the J segment 2 bases; nucleotides outside the gene matches: 11. There are 16 residues in the CDR3. CDR3 nucleotide sequence: TGTGCCAGCAGCCCAGGGGCAGGGGGAAGACAAGAGACCCAGTACTTC. Translation: CASSPGAGGRQETQYF.

This clonotype was found a few times. J is TRBJ1-3 and V is TRBV7-2, with D possibly being TRBD1 (5 bases). V shed 0 bases and J shed 0 bases, with 12 bases lying between them. There are 17 residues in the CDR3. Germline V gene sequence: CDR1 SGHTA, CDR2 FQGNSA. This CDR3 is CASSLATGHLSGNTIYF. CDR3 DNA sequence: TGTGCCAGCAGCTTAGCCACTGGACACCTCTCTGGAAACACCATATATTTT.

Turning to this clonotype: A read error is possible here, since a much larger clone lies one base away. In this CDR3 the conserved last residue, phenylalanine or tryptophan, is missing, so a read error is likely. The rearrangement links TRBV28 to TRBJ2-1, with 15 positions matching TRBD2. The germline V gene has CDR1 MDHEN and CDR2 SYDVKM. The ends lost 6 bases at V and 0 bases at J; junction bases unmatched: 9. This CDR3 spans 19 amino acids. The chain's CDR3 is CASSRGLAGGRSSYNEQFV. The CDR3 DNA sequence: TGTGCCAGCAGCCGTGGACTAGCGGGAGGGCGGAGCTCCTACAATGAGCAGTTCGTC.